The 9 T cell receptor beta chains reported below all come from one sample, sequenced in a study of T cells expressing NK-cell markers. TCRdb reprocessed the 5' RACE reads; each CDR3 protein has one entry and no DNA is given. Its table records roughly 160,000 distinct CDR3 sequences. Sequencing was done on a sample of blood T cells: a sorted CD56 or NKG2C T cell subset, CD4+ or CD8+ T cells, or bulk PBMC T cells (not recorded which). Every receptor here comes from a woman between 18 and 70 years old in good health.

The chain is built from TRBV11-3 and TRBJ2-7; TCRdb outputs TRBD1, but without DNA this stays unchecked. The CDR3 extends over 13 amino acids. The germline gives CDR1 SGHNT, CDR2 YENEEA. The CDR3 sequence: CASSLQDSYEQYF.

CDR3 sequence: CASSPRGGEQYF. The chain combines TRBV12-3 or TRBV12-4 with TRBJ2-7; there is no DNA to check the TCRdb D call of TRBD1. The CDR3 runs to 12 residues.

V gene TRBV5-1 combines with J gene TRBJ2-7; the TRBD1 assignment by TCRdb is unverifiable without DNA. The CDR3 extends over 15 amino acids. In germline, CDR1 is SGHRS, CDR2 YFSETQ. The CDR3 loop reads CASNQQGTRSYEQYF. The full variable domain, rest sourced from reference TRBV5-1 and TRBJ2-7, is KAGVTQTPRYLIKTRGQQVTLSCSPISGHRSVSWYQQTPGQGLQFLFEYFSETQRNKGNFPGRFSGRQFSNSRSEMNVSTLELGDSALYLCASNQQGTRSYEQYFGPGTRLTVT.

V is TRBV25-1 and J is TRBJ2-3; the TCRdb call, TRBD1, lacks DNA for checking. Per the germline V gene, CDR1 is MGHDK and CDR2 is SYGVNS. The CDR3 loop spans 16 amino acids. Here the CDR3 reads CASSESWGRNTDTQYF.

This chain connects TRBV5-1 to TRBJ2-1; TCRdb outputs TRBD2, but without DNA this stays unchecked. The V gene's germline CDR1 is SGHRS and CDR2 YFSETQ. CDR3 length equals 17 residues. The CDR3 here is CASSPEGLEVSYNEQFF. The complete variable domain, with remaining parts taken from reference TRBV5-1 and TRBJ2-1, reads KAGVTQTPRYLIKTRGQQVTLSCSPISGHRSVSWYQQTPGQGLQFLFEYFSETQRNKGNFPGRFSGRQFSNSRSEMNVSTLELGDSALYLCASSPEGLEVSYNEQFFGPGTRLTVL.

The CDR3 sequence: CAISATNSNQPQHF. The chain links TRBV10-3 to TRBJ1-5. This CDR3 region has 14 residues. CDR1 and CDR2 from the germline V gene are ENHRY and SYGVKD.

The chain combines TRBV5-1 with TRBJ2-1. The CDR3 is 15 residues long. Germline V CDR1 and CDR2: SGHRS, YFSETQ. CDR3 sequence reads: CASSLDSMAYNEQFF.

V and J are TRBV7-3 and TRBJ2-3; TCRdb proposes TRBD2, but this gene call is untestable without DNA. Germline CDR1 and CDR2: SGHTA and FQGTGA. The CDR3 consists of 16 residues. CDR3 protein: CASSRTSGESTDTQYF.

V gene TRBV12-3 or TRBV12-4 combines with J gene TRBJ2-1; TCRdb indicates TRBD2, and absent DNA this call remains unverified. The CDR3 totals 17 residues. CDR3 sequence reads: CASSLARLAGGAAEQFF.